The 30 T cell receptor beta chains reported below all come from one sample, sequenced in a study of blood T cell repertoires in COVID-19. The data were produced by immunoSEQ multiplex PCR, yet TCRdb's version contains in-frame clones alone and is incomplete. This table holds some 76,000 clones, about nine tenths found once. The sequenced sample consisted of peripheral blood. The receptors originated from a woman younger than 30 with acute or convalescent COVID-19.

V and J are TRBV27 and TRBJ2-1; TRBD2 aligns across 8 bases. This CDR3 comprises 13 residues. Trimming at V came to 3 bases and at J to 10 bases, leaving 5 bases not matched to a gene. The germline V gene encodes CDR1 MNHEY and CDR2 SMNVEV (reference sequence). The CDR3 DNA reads TGTGCCAGCAGTTTTCCCGAGCGGGGGGAGCAGTTCTTC. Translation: CASSFPERGEQFF.

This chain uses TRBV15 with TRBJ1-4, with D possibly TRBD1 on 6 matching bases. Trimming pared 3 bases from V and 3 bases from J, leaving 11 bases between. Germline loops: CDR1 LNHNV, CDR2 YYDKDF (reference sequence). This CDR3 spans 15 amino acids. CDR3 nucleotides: TGTGCCACCAGCAGGGCGGACAGCCCTAATGAAAAACTGTTTTTT. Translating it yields CATSRADSPNEKLFF.

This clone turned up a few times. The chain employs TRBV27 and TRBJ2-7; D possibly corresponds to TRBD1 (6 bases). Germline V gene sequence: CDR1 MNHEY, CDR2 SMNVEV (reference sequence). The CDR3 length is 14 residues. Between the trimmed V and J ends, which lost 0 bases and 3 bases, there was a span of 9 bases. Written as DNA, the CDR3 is TGTGCCAGCAGTTTATCGAGAGGGGGCTACGAGCAGTACTTC. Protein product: CASSLSRGGYEQYF.

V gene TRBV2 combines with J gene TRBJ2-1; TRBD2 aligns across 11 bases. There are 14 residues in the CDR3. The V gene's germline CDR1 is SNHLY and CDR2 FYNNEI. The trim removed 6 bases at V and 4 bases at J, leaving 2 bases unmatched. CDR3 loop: CASRGLAAYNEQFF. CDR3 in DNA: TGTGCCAGCAGGGGACTAGCGGCTTACAATGAGCAGTTCTTC.

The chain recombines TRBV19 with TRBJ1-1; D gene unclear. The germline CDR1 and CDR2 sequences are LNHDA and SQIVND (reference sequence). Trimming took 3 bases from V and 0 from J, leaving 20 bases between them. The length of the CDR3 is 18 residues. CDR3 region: CASSISGLKSRLNTEAFF. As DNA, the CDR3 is TGTGCCAGTAGTATTTCCGGGTTGAAGTCGCGGCTGAACACTGAAGCTTTCTTT.

CDR3 nucleotide sequence: TGTGCCAGCAAACCGGGGGTAGGGTCACCCCTCCACTTT. This sequence encodes CASKPGVGSPLHF. The chain uses TRBV6-1 and TRBJ1-6, with D tentatively TRBD1 (5 bases). Germline values: CDR1 MNHNS, CDR2 SASEGT. Trimming pared 7 bases from V and 10 bases from J, leaving 14 bases between. The CDR3 has 13 amino acids.

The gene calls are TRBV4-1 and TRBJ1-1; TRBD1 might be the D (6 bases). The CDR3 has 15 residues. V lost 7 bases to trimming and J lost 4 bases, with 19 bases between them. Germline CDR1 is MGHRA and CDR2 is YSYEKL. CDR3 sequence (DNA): TGCGCCAGCAAACAGGGTGGTCTTTCGTCCACTGAAGCTTTCTTT. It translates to CASKQGGLSSTEAFF.

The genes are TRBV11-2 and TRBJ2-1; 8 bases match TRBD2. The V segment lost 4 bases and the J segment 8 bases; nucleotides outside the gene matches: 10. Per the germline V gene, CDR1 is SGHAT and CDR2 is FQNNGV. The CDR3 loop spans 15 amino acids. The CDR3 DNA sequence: TGTGCCAGCAGCTCCCAGCGGGAGTCGGACGATGAGCAGTTCTTC. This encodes CASSSQRESDDEQFF.

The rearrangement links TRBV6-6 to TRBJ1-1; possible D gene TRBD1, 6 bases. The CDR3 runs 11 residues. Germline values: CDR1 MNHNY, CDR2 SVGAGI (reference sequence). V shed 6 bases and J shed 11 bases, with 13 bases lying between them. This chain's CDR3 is CASSADRQAFF. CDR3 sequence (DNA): TGTGCCAGCAGCGCAGACAGGCAGGCTTTCTTT.

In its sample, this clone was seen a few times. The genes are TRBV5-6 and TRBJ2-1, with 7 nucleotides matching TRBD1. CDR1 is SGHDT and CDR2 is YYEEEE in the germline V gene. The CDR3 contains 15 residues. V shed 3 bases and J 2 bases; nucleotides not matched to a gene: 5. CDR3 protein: CASSSGQRPYNEQFF. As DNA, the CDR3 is TGTGCCAGCAGCTCGGGACAGCGACCCTACAATGAGCAGTTCTTC.

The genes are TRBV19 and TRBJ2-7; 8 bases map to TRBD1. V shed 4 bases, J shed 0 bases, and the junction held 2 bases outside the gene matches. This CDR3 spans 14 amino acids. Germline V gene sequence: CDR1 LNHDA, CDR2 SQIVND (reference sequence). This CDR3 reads CASSRDRSSYEQYF. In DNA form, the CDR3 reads TGTGCCAGTAGTAGGGACAGGAGCTCCTACGAGCAGTACTTC.

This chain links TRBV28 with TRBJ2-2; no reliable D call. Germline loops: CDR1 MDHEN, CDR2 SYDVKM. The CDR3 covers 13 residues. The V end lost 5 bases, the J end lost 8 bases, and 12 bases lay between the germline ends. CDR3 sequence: CASSPSRGGELFF. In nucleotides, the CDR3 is TGTGCCAGCAGTCCCTCCCGAGGTGGGGAGCTGTTTTTT. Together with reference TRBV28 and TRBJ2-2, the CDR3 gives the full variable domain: DVKVTQSSRYLVKRTGEKVFLECVQDMDHENMFWYRQDPGLGLRLIYFSYDVKMKEKGDIPEGYSVSREKKERFSLILESASTNQTSMYLCASSPSRGGELFFGEGSRLTVL.

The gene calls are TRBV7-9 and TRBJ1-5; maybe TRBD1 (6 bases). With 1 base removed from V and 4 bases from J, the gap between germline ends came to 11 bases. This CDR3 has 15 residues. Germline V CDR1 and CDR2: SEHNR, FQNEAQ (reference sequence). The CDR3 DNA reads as TGTGCCAGCAGCTTAGGGACAGCACTTAATCAGCCCCAGCATTTT. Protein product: CASSLGTALNQPQHF.

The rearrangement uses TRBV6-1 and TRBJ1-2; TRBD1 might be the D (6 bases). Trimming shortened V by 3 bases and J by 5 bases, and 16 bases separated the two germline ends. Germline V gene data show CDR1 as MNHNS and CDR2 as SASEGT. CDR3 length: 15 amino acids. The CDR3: CASSEGHNFYYGYTF. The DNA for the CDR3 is TGTGCCAGCAGTGAGGGACACAACTTCTATTATGGCTACACCTTC.

The CDR3 loop is CASSWDRASNQPQHF. The CDR3 nucleotides are TGTGCCAGCAGCTGGGACAGGGCTAGCAATCAGCCCCAGCATTTT. The chain is built from TRBV7-8 and TRBJ1-5, with 9 bases that match TRBD1. Trimming removed 4 bases from V and 0 bases from J; junction bases left unmatched: 1. CDR1 SGHVS and CDR2 FQNEAQ come from the germline V gene. CDR3 length: 15 amino acids. Full variable domain (outside the CDR3, taken from reference TRBV7-8 and TRBJ1-5): GAGVSQSPRYKVAKRGQDVALRCDPISGHVSLFWYQQALGQGPEFLTYFQNEAQLDKSGLPSDRFFAERPEGSVSTLKIQRTQQEDSAVYLCASSWDRASNQPQHFGDGTRLSIL.

CDR3 in DNA: TGTGCCAGCAGCTTAGACGTCGGCGAGCAGTACTTC. Amino acids: CASSLDVGEQYF. J is TRBJ2-7 and V is TRBV7-9; D is unclear. Germline V gene data show CDR1 as SEHNR and CDR2 as FQNEAQ (reference sequence). Trimming removed 1 base at V and 6 bases at J, with 7 bases between. CDR3 length: 12 amino acids.

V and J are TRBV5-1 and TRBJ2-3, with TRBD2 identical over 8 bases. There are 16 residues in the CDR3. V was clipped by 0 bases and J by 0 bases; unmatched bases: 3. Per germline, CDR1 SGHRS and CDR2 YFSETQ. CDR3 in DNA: TGCGCCAGCAGCTTGGAACAGCGGGGGAGCACAGATACGCAGTATTTT. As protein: CASSLEQRGSTDTQYF. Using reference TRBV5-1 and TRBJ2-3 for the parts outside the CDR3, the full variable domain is KAGVTQTPRYLIKTRGQQVTLSCSPISGHRSVSWYQQTPGQGLQFLFEYFSETQRNKGNFPGRFSGRQFSNSRSEMNVSTLELGDSALYLCASSLEQRGSTDTQYFGPGTRLTVL.

For the CDR3, the DNA is TGTGCCACCAGGACAGGAGTAATGAACACTGAAGCTTTCTTT. Its translation is CATRTGVMNTEAFF. The rearrangement uses TRBV15 and TRBJ1-1, with D possibly being TRBD1 (6 bases). The germline V gene encodes CDR1 LNHNV and CDR2 YYDKDF (reference sequence). The CDR3 contains 14 residues. Trimming stripped 6 bases from V and 0 bases from J, with 11 bases between. Drawing the rest from reference TRBV15 and TRBJ1-1, the complete variable domain is DAMVIQNPRYQVTQFGKPVTLSCSQTLNHNVMYWYQQKSSQAPKLLFHYYDKDFNNEADTPDNFQSRRPNTSFCFLDIRSPGLGDTAMYLCATRTGVMNTEAFFGQGTRLTVV.

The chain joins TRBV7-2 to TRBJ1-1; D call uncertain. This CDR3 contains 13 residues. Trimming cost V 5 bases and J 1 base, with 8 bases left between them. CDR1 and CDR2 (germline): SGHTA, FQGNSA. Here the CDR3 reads CASSTRGNTEAFF. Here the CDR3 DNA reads TGTGCCAGCAGCACCCGGGGGAACACTGAAGCTTTCTTT.

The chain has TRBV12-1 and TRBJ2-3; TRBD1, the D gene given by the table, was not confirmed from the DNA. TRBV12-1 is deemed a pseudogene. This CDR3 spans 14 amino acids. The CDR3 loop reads CASSFPGGIDTQYF. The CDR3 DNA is TGTGCCAGCAGCTTTCCAGGGGGTATAGATACGCAGTATTTT.

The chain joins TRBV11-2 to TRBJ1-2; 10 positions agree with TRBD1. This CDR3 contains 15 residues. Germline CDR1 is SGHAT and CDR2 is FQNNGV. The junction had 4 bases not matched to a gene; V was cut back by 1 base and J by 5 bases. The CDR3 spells CASSLGLGQGYGYTF. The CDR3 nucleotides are TGTGCCAGCAGCTTAGGATTGGGACAGGGGTATGGCTACACCTTC.

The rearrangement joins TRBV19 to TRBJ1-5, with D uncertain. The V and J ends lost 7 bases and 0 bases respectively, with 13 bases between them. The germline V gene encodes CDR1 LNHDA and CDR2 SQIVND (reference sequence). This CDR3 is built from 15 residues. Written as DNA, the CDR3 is TGTGCCAGTATGGGCTCTGGATATAGCAATCAGCCCCAGCATTTT. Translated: CASMGSGYSNQPQHF.

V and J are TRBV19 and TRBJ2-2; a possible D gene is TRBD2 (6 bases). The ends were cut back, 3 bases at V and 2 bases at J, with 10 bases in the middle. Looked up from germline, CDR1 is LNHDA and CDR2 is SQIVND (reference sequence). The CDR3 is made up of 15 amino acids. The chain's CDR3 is CASSIIAENTGELFF. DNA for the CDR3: TGTGCCAGTAGTATCATAGCGGAAAACACCGGGGAGCTGTTTTTT.

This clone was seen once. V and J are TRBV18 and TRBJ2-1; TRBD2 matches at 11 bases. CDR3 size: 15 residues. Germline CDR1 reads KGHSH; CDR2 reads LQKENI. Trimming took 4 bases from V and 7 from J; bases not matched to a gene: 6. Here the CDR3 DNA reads TGTGCCAGCTCACTAGCGGGAGGGCCGTCGAATGAGCAGTTCTTC. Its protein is CASSLAGGPSNEQFF.

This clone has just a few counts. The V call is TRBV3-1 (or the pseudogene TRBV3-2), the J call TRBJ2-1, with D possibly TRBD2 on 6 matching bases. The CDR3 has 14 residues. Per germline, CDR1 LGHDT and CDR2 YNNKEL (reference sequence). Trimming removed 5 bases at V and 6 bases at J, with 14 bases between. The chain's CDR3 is CASSDGTFVNEQFF. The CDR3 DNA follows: TGTGCCAGCAGCGACGGGACTTTCGTCAATGAGCAGTTCTTC.

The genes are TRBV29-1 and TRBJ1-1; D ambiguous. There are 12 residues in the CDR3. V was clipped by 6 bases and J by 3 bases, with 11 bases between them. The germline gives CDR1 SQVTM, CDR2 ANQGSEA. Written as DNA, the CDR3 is TGCAGCGTGGTCGCGGATTACACTGAAGCTTTCTTT. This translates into CSVVADYTEAFF.

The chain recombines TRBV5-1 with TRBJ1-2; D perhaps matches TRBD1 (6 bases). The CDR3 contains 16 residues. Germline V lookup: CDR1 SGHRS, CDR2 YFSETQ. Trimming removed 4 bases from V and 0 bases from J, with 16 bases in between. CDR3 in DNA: TGCGCCAGCAGCCTCTTTACAGGGAGCTCTAACTATGGCTACACCTTC. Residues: CASSLFTGSSNYGYTF.

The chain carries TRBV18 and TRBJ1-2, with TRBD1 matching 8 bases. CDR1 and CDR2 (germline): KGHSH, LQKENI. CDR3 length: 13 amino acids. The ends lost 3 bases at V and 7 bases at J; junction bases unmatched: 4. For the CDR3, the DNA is TGTGCCAGCTCACCTGAGGACAGGGTTGGCTACACCTTC. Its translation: CASSPEDRVGYTF.

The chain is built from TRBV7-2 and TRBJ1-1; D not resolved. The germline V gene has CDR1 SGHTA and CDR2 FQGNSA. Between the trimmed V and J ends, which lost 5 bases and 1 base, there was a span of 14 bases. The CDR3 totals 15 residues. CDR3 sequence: CASSQHVNRNTEAFF. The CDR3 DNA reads TGTGCCAGCAGCCAACATGTGAACAGGAACACTGAAGCTTTCTTT.

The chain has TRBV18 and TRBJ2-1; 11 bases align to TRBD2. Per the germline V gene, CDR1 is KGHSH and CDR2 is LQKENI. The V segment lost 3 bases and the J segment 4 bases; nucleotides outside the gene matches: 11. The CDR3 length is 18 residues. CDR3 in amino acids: CASSPILGTSGRYNEQFF. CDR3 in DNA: TGTGCCAGCTCACCGATACTAGGGACTAGCGGACGATACAATGAGCAGTTCTTC.